Listed below are T cell receptor beta chains from one sample, sequenced in a study of CD8 T cells in Susac syndrome. TCRdb itself ran the immunoSEQ multiplex PCR reads through MiXCR, one entry per CDR3 protein. The table lists around 59,000 distinct CDR3 sequences, around nine tenths of them singletons. The sample consisted of CD8+ T cells from PBMCs. Source of these receptors: a human donor in good health. The CDR3 runs from the conserved cysteine through the conserved F or W. Each record gives: clone size, J gene, D gene, V gene, CDR3 protein, CDR3 DNA. D genes are given only for firm matches. The size of a clone is reported for some rows only, either as once, few or many, or as a class for expanded clones.

clone_size: -
j_call: TRBJ2-3
d_call: -
v_call: TRBV6-5
cdr3_aa: CASSYAIGTMEADTQYF
cdr3_nt: TGTGCCAGCAGTTACGCGATAGGAACAATGGAGGCAGATACGCAGTATTTT

clone_size: -
j_call: TRBJ2-7
d_call: TRBD1
v_call: TRBV6-2/TRBV6-3
cdr3_aa: CASSPDREASYEQYF
cdr3_nt: TGTGCCAGCAGCCCGGACAGGGAGGCCTCCTACGAGCAGTACTTC

clone_size: -
j_call: TRBJ2-6
d_call: TRBD1
v_call: TRBV4-1
cdr3_aa: CASSQVKGSEGANVLNF
cdr3_nt: TGCGCCAGCAGCCAAGTAAAAGGGTCTGAGGGGGCCAACGTCCTGAATTTC

clone_size: -
j_call: TRBJ2-1
d_call: -
v_call: TRBV6-1
cdr3_aa: CASSMRSYNEQFF
cdr3_nt: TGTGCCAGCAGTATGCGCTCCTACAATGAGCAGTTCTTC

clone_size: -
j_call: TRBJ1-5
d_call: TRBD1
v_call: TRBV12-3/TRBV12-4
cdr3_aa: CASSYRDSNQPQHF
cdr3_nt: TGTGCCAGCAGTTATCGGGACAGTAATCAGCCCCAGCATTTT

clone_size: -
j_call: TRBJ2-7
d_call: -
v_call: TRBV3-1
cdr3_aa: CASSQDDRAGDEQYF
cdr3_nt: TGTGCCAGCAGCCAAGATGACAGGGCGGGGGACGAGCAGTACTTC

clone_size: -
j_call: TRBJ1-2
d_call: -
v_call: TRBV6-2/TRBV6-3
cdr3_aa: CASSYSNLRRPGYTF
cdr3_nt: TGTGCCAGCAGTTACTCGAATCTAAGGAGGCCTGGCTACACCTTC

clone_size: -
j_call: TRBJ1-6
d_call: -
v_call: TRBV13
cdr3_aa: CASSPGGPGNSPLHF
cdr3_nt: TGTGCCAGCAGCCCCGGGGGGCCCGGGAATTCACCCCTCCACTTT

clone_size: -
j_call: TRBJ1-1
d_call: -
v_call: TRBV27
cdr3_aa: CASRLRDTNTEAFF
cdr3_nt: TGTGCCAGCAGGCTCAGGGATACGAACACTGAAGCTTTCTTT

clone_size: few
j_call: TRBJ2-7
d_call: -
v_call: TRBV12-3/TRBV12-4
cdr3_aa: CASSFGGLDEQYF
cdr3_nt: TGTGCCAGCAGTTTTGGGGGCCTGGACGAGCAGTACTTC

clone_size: -
j_call: TRBJ2-3
d_call: -
v_call: TRBV29-1
cdr3_aa: CSVETPPGDTQYF
cdr3_nt: TGCAGCGTTGAAACTCCCCCAGGAGATACGCAGTATTTT

clone_size: few
j_call: TRBJ1-2
d_call: -
v_call: TRBV9
cdr3_aa: CASSGSRPGHGYTF
cdr3_nt: TGTGCCAGCAGCGGGTCCCGACCGGGGCATGGCTACACCTTC

clone_size: -
j_call: TRBJ1-1
d_call: -
v_call: TRBV7-9
cdr3_aa: CASSLDEGKNTEAFF
cdr3_nt: TGTGCCAGCAGCTTAGATGAGGGAAAGAACACTGAAGCTTTCTTT

clone_size: -
j_call: TRBJ2-6
d_call: -
v_call: TRBV4-3
cdr3_aa: CASSQEGGSGANVLTF
cdr3_nt: TGCGCCAGCAGCCAAGAGGGGGGCTCTGGGGCCAACGTCCTGACTTTC

clone_size: -
j_call: TRBJ2-7
d_call: -
v_call: TRBV29-1
cdr3_aa: CSARTGTDYEQYF
cdr3_nt: TGCAGCGCCCGGACCGGCACAGACTACGAGCAGTACTTC

clone_size: -
j_call: TRBJ2-1
d_call: -
v_call: TRBV6-6
cdr3_aa: CASDGGVGNEQFF
cdr3_nt: TGTGCCAGCGATGGAGGGGTGGGAAATGAGCAGTTCTTC

clone_size: few
j_call: TRBJ2-7
d_call: -
v_call: TRBV28
cdr3_aa: CASSFSGEQYF
cdr3_nt: TGTGCCAGCAGTTTTTCTGGCGAGCAGTACTTC

clone_size: -
j_call: TRBJ1-2
d_call: -
v_call: TRBV20-1
cdr3_aa: CSAEYRESGYTF
cdr3_nt: TGCAGTGCCGAGTACAGGGAAAGTGGCTACACCTTC

clone_size: -
j_call: TRBJ2-7
d_call: -
v_call: TRBV2
cdr3_aa: CASSEGQGTYEQYF
cdr3_nt: TGTGCCAGCAGTGAAGGCCAGGGGACCTACGAGCAGTACTTC

clone_size: few
j_call: TRBJ2-7
d_call: -
v_call: TRBV5-8
cdr3_aa: CASSLREAYEQYF
cdr3_nt: TGTGCCAGCAGCTTGAGGGAAGCCTACGAGCAGTACTTC

clone_size: -
j_call: TRBJ2-1
d_call: TRBD2
v_call: TRBV7-9
cdr3_aa: CASSTGRGGNEQFF
cdr3_nt: TGTGCCAGCAGCACGGGGAGGGGAGGCAATGAGCAGTTCTTC

clone_size: -
j_call: TRBJ1-5
d_call: -
v_call: TRBV4-1
cdr3_aa: CASSHTSGLDKNSNQPQHF
cdr3_nt: TGCGCCAGCAGCCATACCTCGGGCCTGGACAAGAATAGCAATCAGCCCCAGCATTTT

clone_size: -
j_call: TRBJ2-1
d_call: -
v_call: TRBV5-4
cdr3_aa: CASSLEPDSSYNEQFF
cdr3_nt: TGTGCCAGCAGCTTGGAGCCGGACAGCTCCTACAATGAGCAGTTCTTC

clone_size: -
j_call: TRBJ2-7
d_call: -
v_call: TRBV4-3
cdr3_aa: CASSQDRIGYEQYF
cdr3_nt: TGCGCCAGCAGCCAAGATCGGATCGGCTACGAGCAGTACTTC

clone_size: -
j_call: TRBJ2-3
d_call: TRBD2
v_call: TRBV29-1
cdr3_aa: CSAAGESTDTQYF
cdr3_nt: TGCAGCGCGGCGGGGGAGAGCACAGATACGCAGTATTTT

clone_size: -
j_call: TRBJ1-1
d_call: TRBD1
v_call: TRBV2
cdr3_aa: CASILGQGYTEAFF
cdr3_nt: TGTGCCAGCATCTTGGGACAGGGTTACACTGAAGCTTTCTTT

clone_size: -
j_call: TRBJ2-1
d_call: TRBD2
v_call: TRBV9
cdr3_aa: CASSKGLANEQFF
cdr3_nt: TGTGCCAGCAGCAAGGGACTAGCTAATGAGCAGTTCTTC

clone_size: -
j_call: TRBJ2-2
d_call: TRBD1
v_call: TRBV5-1
cdr3_aa: CASSRDRGPNTGELFF
cdr3_nt: TGCGCCAGCAGCAGGGACAGGGGGCCCAACACCGGGGAGCTGTTTTTT

clone_size: once
j_call: TRBJ2-2
d_call: TRBD1
v_call: TRBV4-2
cdr3_aa: CASSQEGTGPYTGELFF
cdr3_nt: TGTGCCAGCAGCCAAGAGGGGACAGGGCCTTACACCGGGGAGCTGTTTTTT

clone_size: -
j_call: TRBJ1-1
d_call: -
v_call: TRBV9
cdr3_aa: CASSPKGRVNTEAFF
cdr3_nt: TGTGCCAGCAGCCCCAAGGGGCGGGTAAACACTGAAGCTTTCTTT

clone_size: -
j_call: TRBJ2-1
d_call: -
v_call: TRBV10-1
cdr3_aa: CASSGEWGPVFNEQFF
cdr3_nt: TGCGCCAGCAGTGGGGAATGGGGGCCCGTCTTTAATGAGCAGTTCTTC

clone_size: -
j_call: TRBJ2-7
d_call: TRBD1
v_call: TRBV6-2/TRBV6-3
cdr3_aa: CASQMESTGISYEQYF
cdr3_nt: TGTGCCAGCCAAATGGAGTCGACAGGGATCTCCTACGAGCAGTACTTC

clone_size: -
j_call: TRBJ2-2
d_call: -
v_call: TRBV12-5
cdr3_aa: CASGLVSVPGPTNTGELFF
cdr3_nt: TGTGCTAGTGGTTTGGTATCCGTACCGGGACCTACGAACACCGGGGAGCTGTTTTTT

clone_size: -
j_call: TRBJ2-2
d_call: TRBD2
v_call: TRBV4-3
cdr3_aa: CASSQMGGLLEGYGELFF
cdr3_nt: TGCGCCAGCAGCCAGATGGGGGGGTTACTAGAGGGATACGGGGAGCTGTTTTTT

clone_size: -
j_call: TRBJ2-1
d_call: TRBD1
v_call: TRBV5-1
cdr3_aa: CASSFGQGAISYNEQFF
cdr3_nt: TGCGCCAGCAGCTTCGGGCAGGGGGCTATCTCCTACAATGAGCAGTTCTTC

clone_size: -
j_call: TRBJ1-5
d_call: -
v_call: TRBV19
cdr3_aa: CASSFDGDSNQPQHF
cdr3_nt: TGTGCCAGTAGTTTTGACGGAGATAGCAATCAGCCCCAGCATTTT

clone_size: -
j_call: TRBJ1-1
d_call: TRBD1
v_call: TRBV3-1
cdr3_aa: CASSQERTGNTEAFF
cdr3_nt: TGTGCCAGCAGCCAAGAGCGGACAGGGAACACTGAAGCTTTCTTT

clone_size: -
j_call: TRBJ2-7
d_call: TRBD1
v_call: TRBV19
cdr3_aa: CASGGTGLNEQYF
cdr3_nt: TGTGCCAGTGGTGGGACAGGGTTGAACGAGCAGTACTTC

clone_size: -
j_call: TRBJ2-7
d_call: -
v_call: TRBV29-1
cdr3_aa: CSVAGSYDGEQYF
cdr3_nt: TGCAGCGTGGCTGGCTCTTACGACGGCGAGCAGTACTTC

clone_size: -
j_call: TRBJ2-1
d_call: -
v_call: TRBV3-1
cdr3_aa: CASSRTGRRLVYEQFF
cdr3_nt: TGTGCCAGCAGCCGAACAGGAAGGCGACTAGTCTATGAGCAGTTCTTC

clone_size: -
j_call: TRBJ2-5
d_call: -
v_call: TRBV7-9
cdr3_aa: CASSFDSTTRETQYF
cdr3_nt: TGTGCCAGCAGCTTCGACAGTACAACGAGGGAGACCCAGTACTTC

clone_size: -
j_call: TRBJ2-7
d_call: TRBD1
v_call: TRBV19
cdr3_aa: CASSHRGSGSYEQYF
cdr3_nt: TGTGCCAGTAGCCACAGGGGGAGCGGCTCCTACGAGCAGTACTTC

clone_size: -
j_call: TRBJ2-7
d_call: TRBD1
v_call: TRBV20-1
cdr3_aa: CSATDRDTYEQYF
cdr3_nt: TGCAGTGCCACAGACAGGGACACCTACGAGCAGTACTTC

clone_size: -
j_call: TRBJ2-7
d_call: TRBD2
v_call: TRBV20-1
cdr3_aa: CSARRLAGESYEQYF
cdr3_nt: TGCAGTGCACGACGACTAGCGGGGGAATCCTACGAGCAGTACTTC

clone_size: -
j_call: TRBJ2-3
d_call: TRBD1
v_call: TRBV2
cdr3_aa: CASWDRDLVRITDTQYF
cdr3_nt: TGTGCCAGTTGGGACAGGGACCTAGTTCGGATCACAGATACGCAGTATTTT

clone_size: -
j_call: TRBJ2-2
d_call: TRBD2
v_call: TRBV12-5
cdr3_aa: CASGLSGTMTGELFF
cdr3_nt: TGTGCTAGTGGTTTGAGCGGGACTATGACCGGGGAGCTGTTTTTT

clone_size: once
j_call: TRBJ2-1
d_call: TRBD2
v_call: TRBV13
cdr3_aa: CASSSRLAGGAYNEQFF
cdr3_nt: TGTGCCAGCAGCTCGAGACTAGCGGGGGGCGCTTACAATGAGCAGTTCTTC

clone_size: -
j_call: TRBJ2-1
d_call: TRBD1
v_call: TRBV6-5
cdr3_aa: CASSYSETADRNIDEQFF
cdr3_nt: TGTGCCAGCAGTTACTCGGAAACTGCGGACAGGAATATCGATGAGCAGTTCTTC

clone_size: -
j_call: TRBJ1-1
d_call: -
v_call: TRBV27
cdr3_aa: CASSLDSNTEAFF
cdr3_nt: TGTGCCAGCAGTTTAGATTCGAACACTGAAGCTTTCTTT

clone_size: -
j_call: TRBJ1-4
d_call: -
v_call: TRBV7-9
cdr3_aa: CASRRLLEEKLFF
cdr3_nt: TGTGCCAGCAGGCGTCTCCTTGAAGAAAAACTGTTTTTT

clone_size: -
j_call: TRBJ2-5
d_call: TRBD2
v_call: TRBV6-2/TRBV6-3
cdr3_aa: CASSYPIGLAGGPQETQYF
cdr3_nt: TGTGCCAGCAGTTACCCTATCGGACTAGCGGGGGGGCCGCAGGAGACCCAGTACTTC

clone_size: -
j_call: TRBJ1-3
d_call: -
v_call: TRBV7-9
cdr3_aa: CASSFPRENGNTIYF
cdr3_nt: TGTGCCAGCAGCTTTCCACGGGAAAATGGAAACACCATATATTTT

clone_size: -
j_call: TRBJ2-2
d_call: -
v_call: TRBV6-6
cdr3_aa: CASKASMELFF
cdr3_nt: TGTGCCAGCAAGGCCTCCATGGAGCTGTTTTTT

clone_size: -
j_call: TRBJ2-7
d_call: -
v_call: TRBV5-6
cdr3_aa: CASSLNRRNEQYF
cdr3_nt: TGTGCCAGCAGCTTAAACAGGCGCAACGAGCAGTACTTC

clone_size: -
j_call: TRBJ1-1
d_call: TRBD1
v_call: TRBV4-3
cdr3_aa: CASSQDTGGAWYTEAFF
cdr3_nt: TGCGCCAGCAGCCAAGATACAGGGGGCGCCTGGTACACTGAAGCTTTCTTT